This entry lists 24 T cell receptor beta chains sequenced from one sample in a study of cytomegalovirus exposure and HLA in healthy donors. The PCR ran on 60 Vbeta and 13 Jbeta primers. Libraries were prepared by immunoSEQ multiplex PCR; TCRdb keeps only in-frame clonotypes and omits some of them. The sample yields approximately 160,000 clones, approximately 84% seen once. Sequenced sample: PBMCs. These receptors were taken from a woman between 50 and 59 years old in good health and CMV-seropositive.

This chain joins TRBV10-1 and TRBJ1-4; D perhaps matches TRBD1 (5 bases). Trimming took 0 bases from V and 8 from J, leaving 10 bases between them. Germline loops: CDR1 WNHNN, CDR2 SYGVQD (reference sequence). The length of the CDR3 is 14 residues. CDR3 amino acids: CASSESPGGEKLFF. DNA of the CDR3: TGCGCCAGCAGTGAGTCGCCCGGGGGGGAAAAACTGTTTTTT.

The J gene is TRBJ2-7, the V gene TRBV11-1; TRBD2 agrees at 7 bases. CDR3 length: 14 residues. Germline CDR1 reads SGHAT; CDR2 reads FQDESV (reference sequence). The V gene end was trimmed by 2 bases and the J gene end by 3 bases; junction bases not matched to a gene: 4. CDR3 amino acids: CASSLWAGDYEQYF. DNA of the CDR3: TGTGCCAGCAGCTTATGGGCGGGAGACTACGAGCAGTACTTC.

J is TRBJ2-1 and V is TRBV7-9; the match to TRBD1 covers 9 bases. The germline V gene has CDR1 SEHNR and CDR2 FQNEAQ (reference sequence). CDR3 length equals 13 residues. The J segment lost 11 bases and the V segment lost 3 bases, leaving 5 bases of the junction unmatched. The CDR3, as DNA: TGTGCCAGCAGCTTCCGGGACAGGGAGCAGCAGTTCTTC. Its protein is CASSFRDREQQFF.

This chain connects TRBV7-2 to TRBJ2-4; 7 bases line up with TRBD1. The CDR3 consists of 17 residues. The ends lost 8 bases at V and 6 bases at J; junction bases unmatched: 19. CDR1 and CDR2 from the germline V gene are SGHTA and FQGNSA. The CDR3 sequence is CASAQGEIAPERNIQYF. CDR3 nucleotide sequence: TGTGCCAGCGCCCAGGGGGAAATAGCCCCGGAAAGAAACATTCAGTACTTC. Drawing the rest from reference TRBV7-2 and TRBJ2-4, the complete variable domain is GAGVSQSPSNKVTEKGKDVELRCDPISGHTALYWYRQSLGQGLEFLIYFQGNSAPDKSGLPSDRFSAERTGGSVSTLTIQRTQQEDSAVYLCASAQGEIAPERNIQYFGAGTRLSVL.

The genes are TRBV29-1 and TRBJ2-1; 7 bases line up with TRBD2. V dropped 2 bases and J dropped 3; count of bases not matched to a gene: 4. Looked up from germline, CDR1 is SQVTM and CDR2 is ANQGSEA. This CDR3 region has 14 residues. CDR3 amino acids: CSVEPRDYYNEQFF. The CDR3 DNA sequence: TGCAGCGTTGAACCCCGGGACTACTACAATGAGCAGTTCTTC.

In the case of this clone: Other nucleotide sequences from this sample produce the same CDR3. V usage is TRBV4-3 and J usage is TRBJ2-2, with a possible D match to TRBD1 (7 bases). CDR1 is LGHNA, CDR2 YSLEER, per germline. The CDR3 runs to 18 residues. V was trimmed by 3 bases and J by 3 bases, leaving 20 bases between them. The CDR3 region is CASSHAGGAGGYTGELFF. CDR3 nucleotide sequence: TGCGCCAGCAGCCATGCTGGAGGGGCAGGGGGATACACCGGGGAGCTGTTTTTT.

The chain joins TRBV11-3 to TRBJ1-1; the D is unclear. This CDR3 contains 15 residues. V was cut by 8 bases and J by 0 bases, with 16 bases left in between. CDR1 SGHNT and CDR2 YENEEA come from the germline V gene. The CDR3 protein is CASQLEGTMNTEAFF. CDR3 nucleotide sequence: TGTGCCAGCCAGTTGGAGGGAACTATGAACACTGAAGCTTTCTTT.

This clone was detected only a few times. The chain carries TRBV6-5 and TRBJ2-5; TRBD2 aligns across 12 bases. The CDR3 is 15 residues long. Germline CDR1 is MNHEY and CDR2 is SVGAGI. Unmatched junction bases numbered 3, after V lost 6 bases and J lost 1 base. DNA of the CDR3: TGTGCCAGCAGAGCGACTAGCGGGGGCCAAGAGACCCAGTACTTC. Translating gives CASRATSGGQETQYF.

The chain recombines TRBV19 with TRBJ2-5; 9 positions match TRBD1. J lost 1 base, V lost 5 bases, and 5 bases had no gene match. This CDR3 spans 15 amino acids. The germline gives CDR1 LNHDA, CDR2 SQIVND (reference sequence). CDR3 nucleotides: TGTGCCAGTAGTGTTACAGGGGGCCGCCAAGAGACCCAGTACTTC. Translated: CASSVTGGRQETQYF.

The chain combines TRBV6-5 with TRBJ1-4, with D possibly matching TRBD1 (5 bases). Germline loops: CDR1 MNHEY, CDR2 SVGAGI. This CDR3 is 15 amino acids long. Trimming pared 6 bases from V and 0 bases from J, leaving 11 bases between. As DNA, the CDR3 is TGTGCCAGCAGCTCAAAAGGGGCAACTAATGAAAAACTGTTTTTT. It translates to CASSSKGATNEKLFF.

This chain connects TRBV7-2 to TRBJ2-2, with 9 bases that match TRBD2. The V and J ends lost 5 bases and 6 bases, in that order; junction bases with no gene match: 4. This CDR3 region has 14 residues. CDR1 is SGHTA and CDR2 is FQGNSA in the germline V gene. CDR3 DNA: TGTGCCAGCAGCCCGGGACTAGCCCCCGGGGAGCTGTTTTTT. Its protein is CASSPGLAPGELFF.

Written as DNA, the CDR3 is TGTGCCAGCAGCTTATACCCCGGTGGGGCGGGGGGGAGCACAGATACGCAGTATTTT. This codes for CASSLYPGGAGGSTDTQYF. This chain connects TRBV7-6 to TRBJ2-3; TRBD2 aligns across 9 bases. This CDR3 contains 19 residues. CDR1 is SGHVS and CDR2 is FNYEAQ in the germline V gene. After removal of 2 bases from V and 0 bases from J, the junction contained 12 bases not matched to a gene.

The chain is built from TRBV4-2 and TRBJ2-1; TRBD1 aligns across 9 bases. This CDR3 spans 15 amino acids. Germline values: CDR1 LGHNA, CDR2 YNFKEQ. With V trimmed by 4 bases and J by 5 bases, 6 bases remained unmatched. The CDR3: CASSLGQGLDNEQFF. The CDR3 DNA sequence: TGTGCCAGCAGCCTAGGACAGGGGCTGGACAATGAGCAGTTCTTC.

The V and J genes are TRBV4-1 and TRBJ1-2; 10 nucleotides match TRBD1. Germline values: CDR1 MGHRA, CDR2 YSYEKL. Unmatched junction bases numbered 8, after V lost 2 bases and J lost 2 bases. This CDR3 comprises 17 residues. The CDR3 reads CASSQRPLGQGNYGYTF. Written as DNA, the CDR3 is TGCGCCAGCAGCCAACGCCCCCTGGGACAGGGGAACTATGGCTACACCTTC.

Only a few counts were recorded for this clone. The chain combines TRBV11-3 with TRBJ1-2, with 9 bases matching TRBD1. Trimming cost V 1 base and J 2 bases; bases outside gene matches: 5. This CDR3 has 16 residues. CDR1 and CDR2 (germline): SGHNT, YENEEA. Here the CDR3 DNA reads TGTGCCAGCAGCTTAGGAGGGACAGGGTCCAACTATGGCTACACCTTC. Translation: CASSLGGTGSNYGYTF.

The V and J genes are TRBV5-1 and TRBJ1-3, with D perhaps matching TRBD1 (6 bases). This CDR3 spans 16 amino acids. Germline V CDR1 and CDR2: SGHRS, YFSETQ. V lost 7 bases, J lost 1 base, and 18 bases lay in between. In DNA, the CDR3 is TGCGCCAGCTCTCGGGACACCACACTTTCTGGAAACACCATATATTTT. This sequence encodes CASSRDTTLSGNTIYF.

The chain employs TRBV6-6 and TRBJ2-3, with D hard to call. Deletions cut 5 bases from V and 2 bases from J, with 17 bases between. Germline V gives CDR1 MNHNY, CDR2 SVGAGI (reference sequence). The CDR3 is made up of 16 amino acids. CDR3 protein: CASSVGITEFTDTQYF. The CDR3 DNA is TGTGCCAGCAGTGTGGGCATAACAGAATTCACAGATACGCAGTATTTT.

This clone was detected only a few times. The chain recombines TRBV27 with TRBJ1-6; TRBD1 matches at 8 bases. Germline loops: CDR1 MNHEY, CDR2 SMNVEV (reference sequence). The CDR3 consists of 13 residues. Trimming removed 6 bases from V and 6 bases from J; junction bases left unmatched: 1. CDR3 in DNA: TGTGCCAGCAGACAGGGGGGTAATTCACCCCTCCACTTT. Translated: CASRQGGNSPLHF.

The V and J genes are TRBV19 and TRBJ1-2, with 10 bases that match TRBD1. With 6 bases clipped from V and 8 bases from J, the junction kept 12 bases outside the gene matches. The germline V gene encodes CDR1 LNHDA and CDR2 SQIVND (reference sequence). The CDR3 covers 15 residues. The CDR3 loop is CASRASTGGIRGYTF. The CDR3 DNA is TGTGCCAGTAGGGCCTCGACAGGGGGCATTCGGGGCTACACCTTC.

The chain employs TRBV29-1 and TRBJ1-3; TRBD1 agrees at 7 bases. This CDR3 is built from 14 residues. CDR1 is SQVTM and CDR2 is ANQGSEA in the germline V gene. Trimming at V came to 6 bases and at J to 4 bases, leaving 9 bases not matched to a gene. This chain's CDR3 is CSVGQTGRGNTIYF. CDR3 bases: TGCAGCGTCGGCCAGACAGGGAGGGGAAACACCATATATTTT. Combining the CDR3 with reference TRBV29-1 and TRBJ1-3 gives the whole variable domain SAVISQKPSRDICQRGTSLTIQCQVDSQVTMMFWYRQQPGQSLTLIATANQGSEATYESGFVIDKFPISRPNLTFSTLTVSNMSPEDSSIYLCSVGQTGRGNTIYFGEGSWLTVV.

This chain connects TRBV29-1 to TRBJ2-2, with no clear D. The CDR3 is made up of 13 amino acids. CDR1 SQVTM and CDR2 ANQGSEA come from the germline V gene. The V and J ends lost 4 bases and 4 bases respectively, with 10 bases between them. The CDR3: CSVGSAGTGELFF. DNA of the CDR3: TGCAGCGTTGGGTCAGCAGGCACCGGGGAGCTGTTTTTT.

This clone appeared once. This rearrangement joins TRBV11-2 to TRBJ1-2, with 8 bases lining up with TRBD1. V shed 5 bases, J shed 4 bases, and the junction held 9 bases outside the gene matches. Per the germline V gene, CDR1 is SGHAT and CDR2 is FQNNGV. The CDR3 covers 15 residues. CDR3 nucleotides: TGTGCCAGCAGCAAAGACCGGGACAGGCCCTATGGCTACACCTTC. This translates into CASSKDRDRPYGYTF.

The chain has TRBV2 and TRBJ2-1, with D uncertain. Germline CDR1 SNHLY, CDR2 FYNNEI. Trimming removed 4 bases at V and 5 bases at J, with 6 bases between. This CDR3 comprises 12 residues. Written as DNA, the CDR3 is TGTGCCAGCAGTGTCACAAACAATGAGCAGTTCTTC. Translated, it gives CASSVTNNEQFF. The whole variable domain, filled in from reference TRBV2 and TRBJ2-1, reads EPEVTQTPSHQVTQMGQEVILRCVPISNHLYFYWYRQILGQKVEFLVSFYNNEISEKSEIFDDQFSVERPDGSNFTLKIRSTKLEDSAMYFCASSVTNNEQFFGPGTRLTVL.

The chain carries TRBV27 and TRBJ1-1; D gene uncertain. Trimming pared 5 bases from V and 2 bases from J, leaving 6 bases between. The CDR3 loop spans 12 amino acids. The germline CDR1 and CDR2 sequences are MNHEY and SMNVEV (reference sequence). CDR3 nucleotide sequence: TGTGCCAGCAGTCAAATTAACACTGAAGCTTTCTTT. This sequence encodes CASSQINTEAFF.